These 20 T cell receptor beta chains were sequenced from one sample in a study of beta chain features in type 1 diabetes (dated by TCRdb to 2017 to 2018). Broader findings and caveats from the paper: In all four CD4+ subsets, TCRB CDR3 length was moderately but significantly shorter in type 1 diabetes patients.

These receptors have no known antigen. The library was obtained by the immunoSEQ multiplex PCR assay. The High Capacity cDNA Reverse Transcription Kit was used to reverse transcribe all of the isolated RNA, meaning that expressed TCRB transcripts were what got sequenced. TCRdb stores this immuneACCESS table with in-frame sequences only. Part of the clones is absent; in the studies checked, under half of the shortfall reflects unresolved V genes, and no reason is known for the rest. This sample comprises roughly 700,000 clones, roughly 12% of them detected only once. The ten biggest clones cover 0.022% of the sample. Sequencing was performed on naive CD4+ T cells from blood. What this sample's cell subset or site label stands for: true naive CD4+ T cells. The origin of the receptors is a man between 18 and 29 years old with type 1 diabetes.

This clone was counted a few times. The chain carries TRBV7-9 and TRBJ1-2; D is uncertain. Germline V gene lookup returns CDR1 SEHNR and CDR2 FQNEAQ (reference sequence). The CDR3 covers 15 residues. Trimming left V 3 bases short and J 2 bases short, with 13 bases between. CDR3 coding DNA: TGTGCCAGCAGCTTGGCAGAAATCGGGAACTATGGCTACACCTTC. As protein: CASSLAEIGNYGYTF.

This clone has a handful of counts. CDR3 in amino acids: CASSEAQGGETQYF. CDR3 coding DNA: TGCGCCAGCAGCGAAGCACAGGGAGGAGAGACCCAGTACTTC. The chain has TRBV5-1 and TRBJ2-5; D may be TRBD1 or TRBD2 (6 bases each). The V gene lost 4 bases and the J gene lost 4 bases, with 14 bases spanning the gap. CDR1 and CDR2 (germline): SGHRS, YFSETQ. This CDR3 region has 14 residues.

J is TRBJ2-1 and V is TRBV27, with a possible D match to TRBD1 (7 bases). This CDR3 spans 11 amino acids. Germline CDR1 and CDR2: MNHEY and SMNVEV (reference sequence). Trimming took 5 bases from V and 10 from J, leaving 9 bases between them. For the CDR3, the DNA is TGTGCCAGCAGTCAGGGGGGAGAGCAGTTCTTC. This codes for CASSQGGEQFF.

The V and J genes are TRBV30 and TRBJ1-6, with D hard to call. This CDR3 contains 13 residues. V was trimmed by 4 bases and J by 8 bases, leaving 12 bases between them. Germline CDR1 and CDR2: GTSNPN and SVGIG (reference sequence). In DNA form, the CDR3 reads TGTGCCTGGACGTCCCAAGAATATTCACCCCTCCACTTT. This codes for CAWTSQEYSPLHF.

The rearrangement links TRBV7-9 to TRBJ2-3; perhaps D is TRBD1 or TRBD2 (5 bases each). The germline CDR1 and CDR2 sequences are SEHNR and FQNEAQ (reference sequence). V lost 7 bases and J lost 2, with 19 bases in between. CDR3 length: 16 amino acids. The CDR3 sequence: CASTLDGTGTTDTQYF. Written as DNA, the CDR3 is TGTGCCAGCACCCTAGATGGGACCGGGACCACAGATACGCAGTATTTT.

The rearrangement links TRBV28 to TRBJ1-1; D ambiguous. The germline V and J ends were trimmed by 1 base and 7 bases, with 4 bases remaining between them. CDR3 size: 11 residues. From germline, CDR1 is MDHEN and CDR2 SYDVKM. CDR3: CASSLYYEAFF. The CDR3 DNA reads as TGTGCCAGCAGTTTATACTATGAAGCTTTCTTT.

Worth noting for this clone: This same CDR3 is encoded by further DNA sequences in the sample. V gene TRBV2 combines with J gene TRBJ1-5; D remains unclear. The germline V gene has CDR1 SNHLY and CDR2 FYNNEI. The V and J ends lost 6 bases and 0 bases respectively, with 6 bases between them. This CDR3 spans 13 amino acids. Written as DNA, the CDR3 is TGTGCCAGCAGCCAAGATAGCAATCAGCCCCAGCATTTT. Translating gives CASSQDSNQPQHF.

Only a few counts were recorded for this clone. This sequence joins TRBV6-1 and TRBJ2-7; no reliable D call. Trimming cost V 1 base and J 5 bases, with 9 bases left between them. CDR1 and CDR2 from the germline V gene are MNHNS and SASEGT. The CDR3 has 13 residues. The CDR3 loop is CASSEVVANEQYF. In DNA, the CDR3 is TGTGCCAGCAGTGAAGTAGTAGCCAACGAGCAGTACTTC.

This clone was recorded a few times. The genes are TRBV29-1 and TRBJ2-7, with D possibly called TRBD1 or TRBD2 (5 bases each). CDR1 and CDR2 from the germline V gene are SQVTM and ANQGSEA. Trimming took 3 bases from V and 2 from J, leaving 11 bases between them. The CDR3 covers 13 residues. The CDR3 bases are TGCAGCGTTGACAGGGAGTCACCCTACGAGCAGTACTTC. Its translation is CSVDRESPYEQYF.

The rearrangement joins TRBV4-1 to TRBJ1-4; 7 bases are a match to TRBD1. The trim removed 5 bases at V and 3 bases at J, leaving 9 bases unmatched. Germline V gives CDR1 MGHRA, CDR2 YSYEKL. The CDR3 is made up of 16 amino acids. CDR3 sequence: CASSTRQGGPNEKLFF. The CDR3 nucleotides read TGCGCCAGCAGCACCCGGCAGGGGGGCCCTAATGAAAAACTGTTTTTT.

The chain carries TRBV5-1 and TRBJ2-4, with TRBD1 identical over 12 bases. This CDR3 is built from 17 residues. Germline CDR1 is SGHRS and CDR2 is YFSETQ. The V segment lost 4 bases and the J segment 2 bases; nucleotides outside the gene matches: 7. The CDR3 DNA is TGCGCCAGCAGCCCGGGGACAGGGGGCGCTTCCAAAAACATTCAGTACTTC. Protein: CASSPGTGGASKNIQYF. Combining the CDR3 with reference TRBV5-1 and TRBJ2-4 gives the whole variable domain KAGVTQTPRYLIKTRGQQVTLSCSPISGHRSVSWYQQTPGQGLQFLFEYFSETQRNKGNFPGRFSGRQFSNSRSEMNVSTLELGDSALYLCASSPGTGGASKNIQYFGAGTRLSVL.

This clone occurred a few times. Other DNA sequences from this sample encode an identical CDR3 as well. The rearrangement joins TRBV9 to TRBJ1-1, with no clear D. This CDR3 has 12 amino acids. Trimming pared 1 base from V and 2 bases from J, leaving 3 bases between. The germline V gene has CDR1 SGDLS and CDR2 YYNGEE. CDR3 in amino acids: CASSVPNTEAFF. The CDR3 DNA is TGTGCCAGCAGCGTACCCAACACTGAAGCTTTCTTT.

A remark on this clone: A much larger clone differs by one base, so this may be a read error. This chain uses TRBV7-2 with TRBJ2-3; the D gene is possibly TRBD2 (6 bases). CDR3 length equals 13 residues. Germline CDR1 and CDR2: SGHTA and FQGNSA. Trimming took off 4 bases at V and 1 base at J, with 6 bases between the two ends. CDR3 region: CASSSGGTDTQYF. CDR3 DNA sequence: TGTGCCAGCAGCTCGGGGGGCACAGATACGCAGTATTTT.

This chain connects TRBV6-6 to TRBJ2-3; the D gene is possibly TRBD1 (6 bases). There are 16 residues in the CDR3. V was shortened by 4 bases and J by 1 base, with 15 bases between the two germline ends. Germline V gives CDR1 MNHNY, CDR2 SVGAGI (reference sequence). In nucleotides, the CDR3 is TGTGCCAGCAGTTCGCAACAGGGTGGGGGCACAGATACGCAGTATTTT. It translates to CASSSQQGGGTDTQYF.

The chain combines TRBV27 with TRBJ1-2; tentatively, D is TRBD1 (6 bases). The germline V and J ends were trimmed by 6 bases and 6 bases, with 14 bases remaining between them. The CDR3 is 13 residues long. CDR1 and CDR2 (germline): MNHEY, SMNVEV (reference sequence). This CDR3 is CASRSQGGDGYTF. CDR3 in DNA: TGTGCCAGCAGGTCCCAAGGGGGGGATGGCTACACCTTC.

This clone has only a few counts. The rearrangement uses TRBV30 and TRBJ1-1; D gene uncertain. CDR3 size: 12 residues. Trimming shortened V by 0 bases and J by 4 bases, and 6 bases separated the two germline ends. The germline V gene has CDR1 GTSNPN and CDR2 SVGIG (reference sequence). CDR3 sequence reads: CAWSVHSTEAFF. CDR3 DNA: TGTGCCTGGAGTGTACACAGCACTGAAGCTTTCTTT. Full variable domain (missing parts from reference TRBV30 and TRBJ1-1): SQTIHQWPATLVQPVGSPLSLECTVEGTSNPNLYWYRQAAGRGLQLLFYSVGIGQISSEVPQNLSASRPQDRQFILSSKKLLLSDSGFYLCAWSVHSTEAFFGQGTRLTVV.

V usage is TRBV2 and J usage is TRBJ2-7; possibly TRBD1 or TRBD2 for D (6 bases each). The ends were cut back, 5 bases at V and 3 bases at J, with 14 bases in the middle. CDR3 length equals 14 residues. In germline, CDR1 is SNHLY, CDR2 FYNNEI. CDR3: CASSWDGGVYEQYF. For the CDR3, the DNA is TGTGCCAGCAGTTGGGACGGGGGCGTCTACGAGCAGTACTTC.

The V call is TRBV27, the J call TRBJ1-5; TRBD1 is a possible D gene (5 bases). The CDR3 is 14 amino acids. CDR1 is MNHEY, CDR2 SMNVEV, per germline (reference sequence). V gave up 6 bases and J gave up 8 bases, with 17 bases separating them. CDR3 protein: CASRDPGWGEPQHF. Written as DNA, the CDR3 is TGTGCCAGCAGGGACCCCGGATGGGGGGAGCCCCAGCATTTT.

This clone came up a few times. The V gene is TRBV30, the J gene TRBJ2-7; D is ambiguous. Trimming stripped 4 bases from V and 12 bases from J, with 13 bases between. CDR1 is GTSNPN and CDR2 is SVGIG in the germline V gene (reference sequence). There are 10 residues in the CDR3. CDR3 DNA: TGTGCCTGGATAAAACCTCCTCTGTACTTC. Translating gives CAWIKPPLYF.

The rearrangement joins TRBV6-6 to TRBJ1-2, with unresolved D. CDR1 and CDR2 from the germline V gene are MNHNY and SVGAGI (reference sequence). This CDR3 has 12 residues. V was clipped by 6 bases and J by 0 bases, with 5 bases between them. The chain's CDR3 is CASSQTNYGYTF. Here the CDR3 DNA reads TGTGCCAGCAGCCAGACTAACTATGGCTACACCTTC.